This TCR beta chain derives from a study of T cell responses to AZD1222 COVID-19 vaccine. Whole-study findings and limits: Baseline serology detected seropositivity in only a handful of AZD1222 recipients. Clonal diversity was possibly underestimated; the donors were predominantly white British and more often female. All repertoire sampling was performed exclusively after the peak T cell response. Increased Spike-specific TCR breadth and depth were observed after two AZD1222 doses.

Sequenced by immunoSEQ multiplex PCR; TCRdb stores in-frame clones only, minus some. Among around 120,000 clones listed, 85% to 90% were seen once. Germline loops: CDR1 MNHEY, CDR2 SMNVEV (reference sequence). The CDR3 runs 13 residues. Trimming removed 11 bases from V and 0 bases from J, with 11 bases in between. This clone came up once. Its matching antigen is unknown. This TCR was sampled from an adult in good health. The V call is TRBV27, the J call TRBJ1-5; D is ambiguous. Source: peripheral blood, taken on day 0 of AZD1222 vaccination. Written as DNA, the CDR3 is TGTGCCGCTTCCGGGGATAGCAATCAGCCCCAGCATTTT. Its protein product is CAASGDSNQPQHF.